This is a list of T cell receptor beta chains from one sample in a study of T cell responses to AZD1222 COVID-19 vaccine. The assay was immunoSEQ multiplex PCR, and TCRdb's table has in-frame clones only and misses some. Of 65,000 to 90,000 clones in the sample, 86% were seen once. Sequencing used peripheral blood, obtained on day 0 of AZD1222 vaccination. The receptors were sampled from an adult in good health. Each CDR3 is given with its conserved first and last residue. The order of the fields is J gene, V gene, D gene, clone size, CDR3 DNA, CDR3 protein. D genes are given only for firm matches. Rows give clone size only sometimes, using once, few, many, or a class for an expanded clone.

j_gene: TRBJ2-7; v_gene: TRBV7-9; d_gene: NA; abundance: NA; CDR3nt: TGTGCCAGCGCTAGGGGCAGATACGAGCAGTACTTC; CDR3aa: CASARGRYEQYF
j_gene: TRBJ2-7; v_gene: TRBV5-5; d_gene: TRBD2; abundance: NA; CDR3nt: TGTGCCAGCAGCTTAAGGACTAGCGGATCCTACGAGCAGTACTTC; CDR3aa: CASSLRTSGSYEQYF
j_gene: TRBJ1-1; v_gene: TRBV7-3; d_gene: NA; abundance: NA; CDR3nt: TGTGCCAGCAGGCCCCGGGGGGGCACTGAAGCTTTCTTT; CDR3aa: CASRPRGGTEAFF
j_gene: TRBJ2-3; v_gene: TRBV20-1; d_gene: NA; abundance: NA; CDR3nt: TGCAGTGCTAGTCTATCCCTAAGCACAGATACGCAGTATTTT; CDR3aa: CSASLSLSTDTQYF
j_gene: TRBJ1-3; v_gene: TRBV4-3; d_gene: NA; abundance: NA; CDR3nt: TGCGCCAGCAGCCAAGACATAGCCTCTGGAAACACCATATATTTT; CDR3aa: CASSQDIASGNTIYF
j_gene: TRBJ2-5; v_gene: TRBV7-7; d_gene: NA; abundance: NA; CDR3nt: TGTGCTAGCAGCTTAGGGGTTCGGGAGACCCAGTACTTC; CDR3aa: CASSLGVRETQYF
j_gene: TRBJ2-2; v_gene: TRBV12-3/TRBV12-4; d_gene: NA; abundance: NA; CDR3nt: TGTGCCAGCAGACTACAGAACACCGGGGAGCTGTTTTTT; CDR3aa: CASRLQNTGELFF
j_gene: TRBJ1-4; v_gene: TRBV6-5; d_gene: NA; abundance: NA; CDR3nt: TGTGCCAGCAGCCAGCCAGGCTCGGGGGATGAAAAACTGTTTTTT; CDR3aa: CASSQPGSGDEKLFF
j_gene: TRBJ2-1; v_gene: TRBV20-1; d_gene: NA; abundance: NA; CDR3nt: TGCAGTGCTAGTGCCCCGGCGGGAGAAGGCGGCACAATGAGGGGGTACAATGAGCAGTTCTTC; CDR3aa: CSASAPAGEGGTMRGYNEQFF
j_gene: TRBJ1-4; v_gene: TRBV28; d_gene: NA; abundance: NA; CDR3nt: TGTGCCAGCACCCCCGGGGCGACTAATGAAAAACTGTTTTTT; CDR3aa: CASTPGATNEKLFF
j_gene: TRBJ2-5; v_gene: TRBV11-1; d_gene: NA; abundance: NA; CDR3nt: TGTGCCAGCAGCGTGCAGGGATCAGAGACCCAGTACTTC; CDR3aa: CASSVQGSETQYF
j_gene: TRBJ1-6; v_gene: TRBV19; d_gene: NA; abundance: NA; CDR3nt: TGTGCCAGTAAATCCGGGACGGATAATTCACCCCTCCACTTT; CDR3aa: CASKSGTDNSPLHF
j_gene: TRBJ1-1; v_gene: TRBV18; d_gene: TRBD1; abundance: NA; CDR3nt: TGTGCCAGCTCGCGACAGGGGGAGTACACTGAAGCTTTCTTT; CDR3aa: CASSRQGEYTEAFF
j_gene: TRBJ1-3; v_gene: TRBV28; d_gene: NA; abundance: NA; CDR3nt: TGTGCCAGCAGTTTGGGCAGCTCTGGAAACACCATATATTTT; CDR3aa: CASSLGSSGNTIYF
j_gene: TRBJ2-6; v_gene: TRBV7-9; d_gene: NA; abundance: NA; CDR3nt: TGTGCCAGCAGCTTAGCCCCGCTCAGGGGGGCTGGGGCCAACGTCCTGACTTTC; CDR3aa: CASSLAPLRGAGANVLTF
j_gene: TRBJ2-1; v_gene: TRBV5-4; d_gene: NA; abundance: NA; CDR3nt: TGTGCCAGCAGCCGGGACATCTACAATGAGCAGTTCTTC; CDR3aa: CASSRDIYNEQFF
j_gene: TRBJ1-2; v_gene: TRBV5-1; d_gene: NA; abundance: NA; CDR3nt: TGCGCCAGCAGCTTGGAAACAGGCCGAGGGGATGGCTACACCTTC; CDR3aa: CASSLETGRGDGYTF
j_gene: TRBJ2-1; v_gene: TRBV7-6; d_gene: TRBD2; abundance: few; CDR3nt: TGTGCCAGCAGCTTACTTCCGGGAGGGCCTTCCTACAATGAGCAGTTCTTC; CDR3aa: CASSLLPGGPSYNEQFF
j_gene: TRBJ2-7; v_gene: TRBV7-9; d_gene: NA; abundance: NA; CDR3nt: TGTGCCAGCGAATTTCTTGCGACTACACCCGCCTTCGAGCAGTACTTC; CDR3aa: CASEFLATTPAFEQYF
j_gene: TRBJ2-6; v_gene: TRBV6-1; d_gene: NA; abundance: NA; CDR3nt: TGTGCCAGCAGTGAACAGGGTTCTGGGGCCAACGTCCTGACTTTC; CDR3aa: CASSEQGSGANVLTF
j_gene: TRBJ2-7; v_gene: TRBV2; d_gene: NA; abundance: NA; CDR3nt: TGTGCCAGCAGTGGGGATGTTTACGAGCAGTACTTC; CDR3aa: CASSGDVYEQYF
j_gene: TRBJ2-1; v_gene: TRBV9; d_gene: TRBD2; abundance: NA; CDR3nt: TGTGCCAGCACCCTTGGGACTAGCGACAATGAGCAGTTCTTC; CDR3aa: CASTLGTSDNEQFF
j_gene: TRBJ1-1; v_gene: TRBV12-5; d_gene: NA; abundance: NA; CDR3nt: TGTGCTAGTGGTTTGGGGCCGAACACTGAAGCTTTCTTT; CDR3aa: CASGLGPNTEAFF
j_gene: TRBJ2-2; v_gene: TRBV3-1/TRBV3-2; d_gene: NA; abundance: NA; CDR3nt: TGTGCCAGCAGCCAAGGATTGCGAGCGAACACCGGGGAGCTGTTTTTT; CDR3aa: CASSQGLRANTGELFF
j_gene: TRBJ1-1; v_gene: TRBV4-2; d_gene: NA; abundance: NA; CDR3nt: TGTGCCAGCAGCCAAGAGCTCAGGGTGGGCGCTTTCTTT; CDR3aa: CASSQELRVGAFF
j_gene: TRBJ2-7; v_gene: TRBV11-3; d_gene: NA; abundance: few; CDR3nt: TGTGCCAGCAGCCCTAAAGGGCCACCCTACGAGCAGTACTTC; CDR3aa: CASSPKGPPYEQYF
j_gene: TRBJ1-1; v_gene: TRBV16; d_gene: TRBD1; abundance: once; CDR3nt: TGTGCCAGCAGCCACGGGACAGGGAGGGCTGAAGCTTTCTTT; CDR3aa: CASSHGTGRAEAFF
j_gene: TRBJ2-1; v_gene: TRBV4-2; d_gene: NA; abundance: NA; CDR3nt: TGTGCCAGCAGTGAGACAACGAATGAGCAGTTCTTC; CDR3aa: CASSETTNEQFF
j_gene: TRBJ2-2; v_gene: TRBV11-2; d_gene: NA; abundance: NA; CDR3nt: TGTGCCAGCAGCTTCCCGGTGATCGGGGAGCTGTTTTTT; CDR3aa: CASSFPVIGELFF
j_gene: TRBJ1-1; v_gene: TRBV19; d_gene: NA; abundance: NA; CDR3nt: TGTGCCACCTCGGGCAAAGGAGGTGAGGGAGCTTTCTTT; CDR3aa: CATSGKGGEGAFF
j_gene: TRBJ1-6; v_gene: TRBV3-1/TRBV3-2; d_gene: TRBD1; abundance: NA; CDR3nt: TGTGCCAGCAGCCATCAGGGGACAGCGGATTCACCCCTCCACTTT; CDR3aa: CASSHQGTADSPLHF
j_gene: TRBJ1-3; v_gene: TRBV28; d_gene: NA; abundance: NA; CDR3nt: TGTGCCAGCAGTCAAAGGGGCGGGTTTGGAAACACCATATATTTT; CDR3aa: CASSQRGGFGNTIYF
j_gene: TRBJ1-5; v_gene: TRBV21-1; d_gene: NA; abundance: NA; CDR3nt: TGTGCCAGCAGCCCTAGGTCCCTTTCAGTCCACAATCAGCCCCAGCATTTT; CDR3aa: CASSPRSLSVHNQPQHF
j_gene: TRBJ2-7; v_gene: TRBV2; d_gene: NA; abundance: NA; CDR3nt: TGTGCCAGCAGGGCACAGGAGAGCTCCTACGAGCAGTACTTC; CDR3aa: CASRAQESSYEQYF
j_gene: TRBJ1-6; v_gene: TRBV7-3; d_gene: NA; abundance: NA; CDR3nt: TGTGCCAGCAGCTTAGGGGGGGATAATTCACCCCTCCACTTT; CDR3aa: CASSLGGDNSPLHF
j_gene: TRBJ2-2; v_gene: TRBV27; d_gene: TRBD2; abundance: NA; CDR3nt: TGTGCCAGCAGGTTAGCGGGAGCCACCGGGGAGCTGTTTTTT; CDR3aa: CASRLAGATGELFF
j_gene: TRBJ2-1; v_gene: TRBV30; d_gene: TRBD1; abundance: NA; CDR3nt: TGTGCCTGGAGCAGACAGGGGAATGAGCAGTTCTTC; CDR3aa: CAWSRQGNEQFF
j_gene: TRBJ1-5; v_gene: TRBV19; d_gene: NA; abundance: NA; CDR3nt: TGTGCCAGTAGTATCAGGGGCGCTTCGGGCAATCAGCCCCAGCATTTT; CDR3aa: CASSIRGASGNQPQHF
j_gene: TRBJ1-1; v_gene: TRBV27; d_gene: NA; abundance: NA; CDR3nt: TGTGCCAGCAGTTTAAGAGAGAACACTGAAGCTTTCTTT; CDR3aa: CASSLRENTEAFF
j_gene: TRBJ1-6; v_gene: TRBV6-5; d_gene: NA; abundance: NA; CDR3nt: TGTGCCAGCAGGAATTCTTCACCCCTCCACTTT; CDR3aa: CASRNSSPLHF
j_gene: TRBJ1-6; v_gene: TRBV7-2; d_gene: TRBD1; abundance: once; CDR3nt: TGTGCCAGCAGCCAATCCTCTTCGGGACAGGGGAATAATTCACCCCTCCACTTT; CDR3aa: CASSQSSSGQGNNSPLHF
j_gene: TRBJ1-2; v_gene: TRBV6-5; d_gene: TRBD1; abundance: once; CDR3nt: TGTGCCAGCAAGATTCTCCGGGACAGCTATGGCTACACCTTC; CDR3aa: CASKILRDSYGYTF
j_gene: TRBJ2-7; v_gene: TRBV29-1; d_gene: TRBD2; abundance: NA; CDR3nt: TGCAGCGTTGGACCTAGCGGGGGTACCTACGAGCAGTACTTC; CDR3aa: CSVGPSGGTYEQYF
j_gene: TRBJ2-7; v_gene: TRBV13; d_gene: NA; abundance: NA; CDR3nt: TGTGCCAGCAGCTTACGGTCAGGGGATTTCGGGCAGCAGTACTTC; CDR3aa: CASSLRSGDFGQQYF
j_gene: TRBJ2-1; v_gene: TRBV24-1; d_gene: NA; abundance: NA; CDR3nt: TGTGCCACCAGCGGGTGGATGGATGAGCAGTTCTTC; CDR3aa: CATSGWMDEQFF
j_gene: TRBJ2-2; v_gene: TRBV28; d_gene: NA; abundance: NA; CDR3nt: TGTGCCAGCACAGGAGGAGGGCTACAAAAGAACACCGGGGAGCTGTTTTTT; CDR3aa: CASTGGGLQKNTGELFF
j_gene: TRBJ1-1; v_gene: TRBV19; d_gene: NA; abundance: NA; CDR3nt: TGTGCCAGTAGTATTGGGCAGAACACTGAAGCTTTCTTT; CDR3aa: CASSIGQNTEAFF
j_gene: TRBJ1-1; v_gene: TRBV6-5; d_gene: NA; abundance: NA; CDR3nt: TGTGCCAGCATTAAGAGGGGGAACACTGAAGCTTTCTTT; CDR3aa: CASIKRGNTEAFF
j_gene: TRBJ1-3; v_gene: TRBV6-2/TRBV6-3; d_gene: NA; abundance: NA; CDR3nt: TGTGCCAGCAGTTACTCGGTGGATTCTGGAAACACCATATATTTT; CDR3aa: CASSYSVDSGNTIYF
j_gene: TRBJ1-2; v_gene: TRBV5-1; d_gene: TRBD1; abundance: once; CDR3nt: TGCGCCAGCAGCTCAGGACAGGCCTATGGCTACACCTTC; CDR3aa: CASSSGQAYGYTF
j_gene: TRBJ2-6; v_gene: TRBV14; d_gene: NA; abundance: NA; CDR3nt: TGTGCCAGCAGCCCGCTGTTCGGGCCCTCTGGGGCCAACGTCCTGACTTTC; CDR3aa: CASSPLFGPSGANVLTF
j_gene: TRBJ1-3; v_gene: TRBV6-6; d_gene: NA; abundance: NA; CDR3nt: TGTGCCAGCAGCCCTTCTACAAGGACCTCTGGAAACACCATATATTTT; CDR3aa: CASSPSTRTSGNTIYF
j_gene: TRBJ2-7; v_gene: TRBV13; d_gene: TRBD1; abundance: few; CDR3nt: TGTGCCAGCAGCTCAGGACAGGGTCTATACTTC; CDR3aa: CASSSGQGLYF
j_gene: TRBJ2-3; v_gene: TRBV7-2; d_gene: NA; abundance: NA; CDR3nt: TGTGCCAGCAGCCAAACCATACAGAGCACAGATACGCAGTATTTT; CDR3aa: CASSQTIQSTDTQYF
j_gene: TRBJ1-6; v_gene: TRBV7-3; d_gene: NA; abundance: many; CDR3nt: TGTGCCAGCAGCCGGGACTATAATTCACCCCTCCACTTT; CDR3aa: CASSRDYNSPLHF
j_gene: TRBJ1-6; v_gene: TRBV28; d_gene: NA; abundance: once; CDR3nt: TGTGCCAGCAGAACCAATTCACCCCTCCACTTT; CDR3aa: CASRTNSPLHF
j_gene: TRBJ1-5; v_gene: TRBV19; d_gene: NA; abundance: NA; CDR3nt: TGTGCCCCCCGGGGGACCCAGCAAAATCAGCCCCAGCATTTT; CDR3aa: CAPRGTQQNQPQHF